This record looks at one T cell receptor beta chain sequence and its context. What it binds is not known. Each CDR3 protein gets one entry after TCRdb re-called the 5' RACE reads with MiXCR. The table has about 190,000 distinct CDR3 sequences, around 16% seen once. This entry comes from a study of T-cell memory formation after mild COVID-19. Study conclusions and caveats: Contracting clones from day 15 to 85 had balanced CD4/CD8; later expanders favoured CD4+.

V lost 6 bases to trimming and J lost 3 bases, with 11 bases between them. Germline CDR1 and CDR2: LNHNV and YYDKDF (reference sequence). The CDR3 loop spans 13 amino acids. The origin of this receptor is an adult woman who had mild COVID-19 (a few samples of this study predate the infection). Cell type and time point are not known. The sample taken for sequencing was PBMCs or a T cell subset sorted from them (not recorded which). This chain links TRBV15 with TRBJ1-1, with unresolved D. CDR3 protein: CATRSLADTEAFF. The CDR3 DNA reads TGTGCCACCAGGAGCCTGGCGGACACTGAAGCTTTCTTT.